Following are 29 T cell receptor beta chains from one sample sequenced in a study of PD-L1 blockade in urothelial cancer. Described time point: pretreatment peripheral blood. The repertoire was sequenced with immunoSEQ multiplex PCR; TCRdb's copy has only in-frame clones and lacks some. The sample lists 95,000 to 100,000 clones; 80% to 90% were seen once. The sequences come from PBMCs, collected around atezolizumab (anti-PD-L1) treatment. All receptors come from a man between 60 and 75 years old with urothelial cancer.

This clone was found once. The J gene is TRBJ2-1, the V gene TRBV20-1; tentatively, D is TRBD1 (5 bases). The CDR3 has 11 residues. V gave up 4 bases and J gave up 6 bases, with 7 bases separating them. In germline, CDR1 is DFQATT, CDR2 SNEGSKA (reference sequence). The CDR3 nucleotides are TGCAGTGCTAAACAGGCCAATGAGCAGTTCTTC. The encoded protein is CSAKQANEQFF.

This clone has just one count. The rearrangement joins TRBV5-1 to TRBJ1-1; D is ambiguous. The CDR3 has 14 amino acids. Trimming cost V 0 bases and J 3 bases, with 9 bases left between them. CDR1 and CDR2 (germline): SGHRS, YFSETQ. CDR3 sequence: CASSLVSQDTEAFF. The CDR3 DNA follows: TGCGCCAGCAGCTTGGTATCCCAGGACACTGAAGCTTTCTTT.

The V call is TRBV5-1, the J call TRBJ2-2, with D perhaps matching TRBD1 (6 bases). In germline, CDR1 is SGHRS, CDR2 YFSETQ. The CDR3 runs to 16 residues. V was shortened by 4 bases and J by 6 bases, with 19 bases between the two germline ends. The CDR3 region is CASSPSTLQGPGELFF. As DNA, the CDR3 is TGCGCCAGCAGCCCCTCTACTTTACAGGGCCCCGGGGAGCTGTTTTTT.

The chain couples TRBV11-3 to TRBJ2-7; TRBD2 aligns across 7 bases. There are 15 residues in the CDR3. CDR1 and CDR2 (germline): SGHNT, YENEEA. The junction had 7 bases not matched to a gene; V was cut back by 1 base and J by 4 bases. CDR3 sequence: CASSLGGGVGYEQYF. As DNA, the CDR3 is TGTGCCAGCAGCTTAGGGGGGGGAGTGGGATACGAGCAGTACTTC.

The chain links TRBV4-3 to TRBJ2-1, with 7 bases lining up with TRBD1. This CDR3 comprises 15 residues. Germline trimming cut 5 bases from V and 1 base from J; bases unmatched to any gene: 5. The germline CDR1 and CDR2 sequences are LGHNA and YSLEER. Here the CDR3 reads CASSTQTGSYNEQFF. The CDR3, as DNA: TGCGCCAGCAGCACCCAGACAGGGTCCTACAATGAGCAGTTCTTC.

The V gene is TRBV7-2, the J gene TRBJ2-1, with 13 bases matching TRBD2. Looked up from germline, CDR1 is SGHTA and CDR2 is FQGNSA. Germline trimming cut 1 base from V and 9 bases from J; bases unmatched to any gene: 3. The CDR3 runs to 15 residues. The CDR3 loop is CASSLVLAGGFEQFF. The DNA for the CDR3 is TGTGCCAGCAGCTTAGTACTAGCGGGGGGGTTTGAGCAGTTCTTC.

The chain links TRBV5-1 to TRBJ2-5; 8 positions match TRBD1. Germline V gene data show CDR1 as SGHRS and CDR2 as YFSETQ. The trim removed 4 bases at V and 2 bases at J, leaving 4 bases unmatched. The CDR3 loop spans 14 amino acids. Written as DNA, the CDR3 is TGCGCCAGCAGCCTAGGACAGGGACAAGAGACCCAGTACTTC. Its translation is CASSLGQGQETQYF.

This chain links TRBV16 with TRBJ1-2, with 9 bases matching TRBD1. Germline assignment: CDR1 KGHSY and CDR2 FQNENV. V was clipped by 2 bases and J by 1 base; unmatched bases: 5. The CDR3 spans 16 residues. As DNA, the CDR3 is TGTGCCAGCAGCCAACCATGGGGACAGGGTAACTATGGCTACACCTTC. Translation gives CASSQPWGQGNYGYTF.

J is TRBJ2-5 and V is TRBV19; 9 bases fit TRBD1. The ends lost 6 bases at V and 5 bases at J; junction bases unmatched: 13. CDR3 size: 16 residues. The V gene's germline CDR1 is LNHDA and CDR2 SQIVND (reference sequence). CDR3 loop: CASSKGQGTSRETQYF. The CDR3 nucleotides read TGTGCCAGTAGCAAGGGACAGGGAACGTCCCGGGAGACCCAGTACTTC. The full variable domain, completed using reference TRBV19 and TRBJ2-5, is DGGITQSPKYLFRKEGQNVTLSCEQNLNHDAMYWYRQDPGQGLRLIYYSQIVNDFQKGDIAEGYSVSREKKESFPLTVTSAQKNPTAFYLCASSKGQGTSRETQYFGPGTRLLVL.

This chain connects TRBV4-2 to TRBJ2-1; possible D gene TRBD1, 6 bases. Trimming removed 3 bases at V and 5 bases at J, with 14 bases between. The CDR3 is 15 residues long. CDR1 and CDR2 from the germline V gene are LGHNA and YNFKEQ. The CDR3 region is CASSQLNTGNNEQFF. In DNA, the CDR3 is TGTGCCAGCAGCCAGCTAAACACAGGGAACAATGAGCAGTTCTTC.

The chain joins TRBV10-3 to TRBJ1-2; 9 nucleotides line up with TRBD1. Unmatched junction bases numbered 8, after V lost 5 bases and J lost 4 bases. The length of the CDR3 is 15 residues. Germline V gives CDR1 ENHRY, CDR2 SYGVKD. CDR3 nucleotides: TGTGCCATCAGTCACGGGACAGGGCAGGCCTATGGCTACACCTTC. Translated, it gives CAISHGTGQAYGYTF.

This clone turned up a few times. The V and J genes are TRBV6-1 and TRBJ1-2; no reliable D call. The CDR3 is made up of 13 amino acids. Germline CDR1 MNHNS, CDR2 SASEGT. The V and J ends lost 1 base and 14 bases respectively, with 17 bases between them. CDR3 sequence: CASSEGRPQARTF. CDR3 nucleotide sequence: TGTGCCAGCAGTGAAGGCAGGCCCCAAGCTCGAACCTTC.

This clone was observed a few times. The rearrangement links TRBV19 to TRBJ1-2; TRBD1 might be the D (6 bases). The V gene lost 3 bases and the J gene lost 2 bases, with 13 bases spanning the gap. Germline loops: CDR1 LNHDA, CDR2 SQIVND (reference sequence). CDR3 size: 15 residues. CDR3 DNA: TGTGCCAGTAGTATGCGGACAGCTACCAACTATGGCTACACCTTC. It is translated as CASSMRTATNYGYTF.

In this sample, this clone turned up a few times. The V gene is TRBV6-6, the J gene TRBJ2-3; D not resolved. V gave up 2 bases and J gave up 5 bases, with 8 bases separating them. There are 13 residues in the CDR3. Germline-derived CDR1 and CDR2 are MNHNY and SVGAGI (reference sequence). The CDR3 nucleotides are TGTGCCAGCAGTTACGGTGCCAGAGATACGCAGTATTTT. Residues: CASSYGARDTQYF.

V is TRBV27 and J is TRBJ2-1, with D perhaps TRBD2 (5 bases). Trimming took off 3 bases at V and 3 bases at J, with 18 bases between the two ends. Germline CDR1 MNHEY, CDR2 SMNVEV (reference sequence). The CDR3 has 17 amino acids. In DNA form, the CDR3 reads TGTGCCAGCAGTTTGGAGAGGGTAGCCCGGGGCTACAATGAGCAGTTCTTC. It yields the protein CASSLERVARGYNEQFF.

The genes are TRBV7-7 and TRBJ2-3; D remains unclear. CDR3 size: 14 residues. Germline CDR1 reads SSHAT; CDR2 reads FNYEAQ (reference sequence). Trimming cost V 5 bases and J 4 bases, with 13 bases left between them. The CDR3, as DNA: TGTGCCAGCAGCCAGTCCCTGCAGGCAGATACGCAGTATTTT. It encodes CASSQSLQADTQYF.

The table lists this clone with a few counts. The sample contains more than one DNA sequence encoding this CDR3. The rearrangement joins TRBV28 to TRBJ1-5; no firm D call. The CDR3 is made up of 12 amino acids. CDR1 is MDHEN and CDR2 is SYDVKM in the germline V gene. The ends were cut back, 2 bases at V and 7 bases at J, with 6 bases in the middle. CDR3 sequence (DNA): TGTGCCAGCAGTTTAGAGGTACAGCCCCAGCATTTT. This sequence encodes CASSLEVQPQHF. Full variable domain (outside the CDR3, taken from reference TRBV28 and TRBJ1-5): DVKVTQSSRYLVKRTGEKVFLECVQDMDHENMFWYRQDPGLGLRLIYFSYDVKMKEKGDIPEGYSVSREKKERFSLILESASTNQTSMYLCASSLEVQPQHFGDGTRLSIL.

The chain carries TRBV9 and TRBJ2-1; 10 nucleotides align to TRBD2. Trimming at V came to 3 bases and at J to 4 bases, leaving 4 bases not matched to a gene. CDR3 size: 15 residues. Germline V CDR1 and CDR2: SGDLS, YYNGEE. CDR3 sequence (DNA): TGTGCCAGCAGCGAGAGCGGGGGGGTTTACAATGAGCAGTTCTTC. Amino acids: CASSESGGVYNEQFF.

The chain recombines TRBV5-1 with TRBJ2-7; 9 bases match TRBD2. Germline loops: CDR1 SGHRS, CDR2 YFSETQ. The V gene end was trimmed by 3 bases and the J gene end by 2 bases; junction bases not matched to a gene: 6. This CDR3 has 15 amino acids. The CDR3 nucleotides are TGCGCCAGCAGCTGGTCTAGCGGGGTAACCTACGAGCAGTACTTC. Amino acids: CASSWSSGVTYEQYF.

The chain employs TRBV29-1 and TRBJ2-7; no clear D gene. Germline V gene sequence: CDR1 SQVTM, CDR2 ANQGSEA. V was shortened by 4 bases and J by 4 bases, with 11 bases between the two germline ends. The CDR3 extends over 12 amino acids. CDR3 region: CSVAQKTYEQYF. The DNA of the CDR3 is TGCAGCGTTGCTCAGAAGACTTACGAGCAGTACTTC.

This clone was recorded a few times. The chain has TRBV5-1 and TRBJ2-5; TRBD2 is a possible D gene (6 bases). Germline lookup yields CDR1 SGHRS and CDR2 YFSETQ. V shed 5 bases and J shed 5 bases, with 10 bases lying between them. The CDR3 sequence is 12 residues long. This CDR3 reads CASRTGEETQYF. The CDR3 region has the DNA TGCGCCAGCAGGACGGGGGAGGAGACCCAGTACTTC.

The CDR3 spells CASSLGRGREKLFF. The CDR3 nucleotides are TGTGCCAGCAGCTTGGGCAGGGGGCGTGAAAAACTGTTTTTT. J is TRBJ1-4 and V is TRBV5-5; TRBD1 agrees at 8 bases. Unmatched junction bases numbered 2, after V lost 0 bases and J lost 7 bases. The CDR3 length is 14 residues. Germline loops: CDR1 SGHKS, CDR2 YYEKEE (reference sequence).

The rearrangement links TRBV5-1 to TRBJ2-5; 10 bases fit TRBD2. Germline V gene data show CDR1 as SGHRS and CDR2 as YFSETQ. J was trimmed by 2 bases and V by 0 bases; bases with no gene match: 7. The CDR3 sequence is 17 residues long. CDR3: CASSLGGPSGSQETQYF. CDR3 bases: TGCGCCAGCAGCTTGGGTGGTCCTAGCGGGAGTCAAGAGACCCAGTACTTC.

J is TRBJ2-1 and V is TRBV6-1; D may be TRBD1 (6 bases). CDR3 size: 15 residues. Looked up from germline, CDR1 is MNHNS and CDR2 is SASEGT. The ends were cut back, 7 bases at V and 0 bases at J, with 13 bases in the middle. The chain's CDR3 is CASMMGRGSYNEQFF. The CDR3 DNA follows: TGTGCCAGCATGATGGGCAGGGGCTCCTACAATGAGCAGTTCTTC.

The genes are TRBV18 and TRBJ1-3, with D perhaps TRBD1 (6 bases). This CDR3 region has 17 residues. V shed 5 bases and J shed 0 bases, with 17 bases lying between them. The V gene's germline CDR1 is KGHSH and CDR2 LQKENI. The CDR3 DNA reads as TGTGCCAGCTCATCTCTCCAACAGGGCCACTCTGGAAACACCATATATTTT. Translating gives CASSSLQQGHSGNTIYF.

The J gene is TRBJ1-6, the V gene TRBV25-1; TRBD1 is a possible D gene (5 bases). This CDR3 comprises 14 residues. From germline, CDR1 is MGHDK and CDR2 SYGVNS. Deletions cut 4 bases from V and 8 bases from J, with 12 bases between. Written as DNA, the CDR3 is TGTGCCAGCAGTGGGTTCGGGGGTCATTCACCCCTCCACTTT. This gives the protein CASSGFGGHSPLHF.

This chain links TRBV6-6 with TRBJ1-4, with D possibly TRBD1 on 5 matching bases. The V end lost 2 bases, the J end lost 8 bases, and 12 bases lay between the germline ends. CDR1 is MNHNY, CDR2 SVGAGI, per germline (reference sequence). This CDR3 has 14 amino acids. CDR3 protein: CASSYRGFQEKLFF. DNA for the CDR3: TGTGCCAGCAGTTACCGGGGGTTTCAGGAAAAACTGTTTTTT.

CDR3 bases: TGCGCCAGCAGCTTGGCCAGGACTAGCGGGAGCTCCTACAATGAGCAGTTCTTC. It encodes CASSLARTSGSSYNEQFF. V is TRBV5-1 and J is TRBJ2-1, with 13 bases that match TRBD2. The germline V gene has CDR1 SGHRS and CDR2 YFSETQ. The CDR3 extends over 18 amino acids. V was pared by 0 bases and J by 0 bases, with 3 bases of the junction left unmatched.

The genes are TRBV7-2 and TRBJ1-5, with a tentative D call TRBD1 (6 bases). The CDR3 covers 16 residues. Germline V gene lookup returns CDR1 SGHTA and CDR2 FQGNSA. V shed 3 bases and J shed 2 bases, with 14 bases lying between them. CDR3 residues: CASSFWGGHGNQPQHF. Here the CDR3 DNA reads TGTGCCAGCAGCTTTTGGGGGGGGCACGGCAATCAGCCCCAGCATTTT. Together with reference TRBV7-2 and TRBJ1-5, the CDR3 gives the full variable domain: GAGVSQSPSNKVTEKGKDVELRCDPISGHTALYWYRQSLGQGLEFLIYFQGNSAPDKSGLPSDRFSAERTGGSVSTLTIQRTQQEDSAVYLCASSFWGGHGNQPQHFGDGTRLSIL.